Listed here are 29 T cell receptor beta chains from one sample, sequenced in a study of regulatory T cells in long-lasting Graves disease. The authors built TCR beta libraries using iRepertoire HTBI primers and Arm-PCR of CDR3 regions. One entry per CDR3 protein, called by TCRdb with MiXCR from the multiplex PCR reads. Of over 450,000 distinct CDR3 sequences detected, approximately 12% appear once; the ten largest clones hold almost 9%. As to time point: newly diagnosed GD, antithyroid drugs for less than 3 months. Extracted RNA from PBMCs served as the source of the TCR library. This sample also appeared in a second study, on T cells in Graves' hyperthyroidism and ophthalmopathy.

Source: peripheral blood mononuclear cells (PBMCs), taken at new diagnosis, from a patient treated with antithyroid drugs. Source of these receptors: a woman aged 25 to 39 with Graves disease.

This clonotype came up many times. The chain uses TRBV27 and TRBJ2-2; 11 nucleotides align to TRBD2. Germline-derived CDR1 and CDR2 are MNHEY and SMNVEV (reference sequence). V was clipped by 4 bases and J by 4 bases; unmatched bases: 11. The CDR3 has 18 amino acids. The CDR3 loop reads CASSSRLAGLTSTGELFF. As DNA, the CDR3 is TGTGCCAGCAGTTCACGACTAGCGGGACTAACGAGCACCGGGGAGCTGTTTTTT.

This clonotype was recorded a few times. The chain employs TRBV20-1 and TRBJ1-6; TRBD1 aligns across 10 bases. With 1 base clipped from V and 8 bases from J, the junction kept 2 bases outside the gene matches. The length of the CDR3 is 14 residues. Germline V gene sequence: CDR1 DFQATT, CDR2 SNEGSKA (reference sequence). The CDR3 reads CSARVGTGDSPLHF. The CDR3 region has the DNA TGCAGTGCTAGAGTGGGGACAGGGGATTCACCCCTCCACTTT.

This clonotype showed up just a few times. CDR3 in DNA: TGTGCCTGGAGTGTACTGAGGGGAAGGGAAGATGACCAGTACTTC. It specifies CAWSVLRGREDDQYF. This chain links TRBV30 with TRBJ2-5; D may correspond to TRBD1 or TRBD2 (5 bases each). Germline V CDR1 and CDR2: GTSNPN, SVGIG (reference sequence). Trimming stripped 0 bases from V and 10 bases from J, with 21 bases between. The CDR3 consists of 15 residues.

This clonotype was observed many times. This chain connects TRBV20-1 to TRBJ1-6, with TRBD1 matching 10 bases. The trim removed 6 bases at V and 10 bases at J, leaving 9 bases unmatched. This CDR3 comprises 14 residues. Germline assignment: CDR1 DFQATT and CDR2 SNEGSKA (reference sequence). The CDR3 DNA reads as TGCAGTGCCCGGAGGACAGGGGGGAAGTCACCCCTCCACTTT. It specifies CSARRTGGKSPLHF.

This clonotype was recorded at least ten times. Here the CDR3 DNA reads TGCAGTGCTAACAGGGGGCAAGAGACCCAGTACTTC. Amino acids: CSANRGQETQYF. The chain links TRBV20-1 to TRBJ2-5, with 8 bases matching TRBD1. With V trimmed by 4 bases and J by 2 bases, 0 bases remained unmatched. The CDR3 totals 12 residues. Per the germline V gene, CDR1 is DFQATT and CDR2 is SNEGSKA (reference sequence).

At least ten counts were recorded for this clonotype. The chain joins TRBV20-1 to TRBJ1-2; D is unclear. The CDR3 contains 12 residues. Deletions cut 6 bases from V and 5 bases from J, with 13 bases between. The germline CDR1 and CDR2 sequences are DFQATT and SNEGSKA (reference sequence). CDR3 in amino acids: CSATQQRYGYTF. CDR3 nucleotides: TGCAGTGCCACCCAGCAGCGGTATGGCTACACCTTC.

The table lists this clonotype with a few counts. The genes are TRBV29-1 and TRBJ2-7, with D possibly being TRBD1 or TRBD2 (5 bases each). With 0 bases removed from V and 3 bases from J, the gap between germline ends came to 21 bases. CDR3 length: 17 residues. CDR1 is SQVTM and CDR2 is ANQGSEA in the germline V gene. The CDR3 sequence: CSVEDIVGTGGGYEQYF. The CDR3 DNA follows: TGCAGCGTTGAAGATATCGTCGGAACAGGAGGAGGCTACGAGCAGTACTTC.

This clonotype was seen ten or more times. The chain recombines TRBV30 with TRBJ2-1; the match to TRBD2 covers 12 bases. Trimming took 1 base from V and 7 from J; bases not matched to a gene: 8. This CDR3 has 16 amino acids. Germline V CDR1 and CDR2: GTSNPN, SVGIG (reference sequence). This CDR3 is CAWSAETSGSWNEQFF. CDR3 in DNA: TGTGCCTGGAGTGCAGAGACTAGCGGGAGTTGGAATGAGCAGTTCTTC. Variable domain in full (rest from reference TRBV30 and TRBJ2-1): SQTIHQWPATLVQPVGSPLSLECTVEGTSNPNLYWYRQAAGRGLQLLFYSVGIGQISSEVPQNLSASRPQDRQFILSSKKLLLSDSGFYLCAWSAETSGSWNEQFFGPGTRLTVL.

This clonotype was counted many times. Here the CDR3 DNA reads TGTGCCAGCAGTCCTCCCCCTAGCCGCCCTTACGAGCAGTACTTC. This sequence encodes CASSPPPSRPYEQYF. The chain uses TRBV28 and TRBJ2-7; tentative D call: TRBD2 (5 bases). The CDR3 contains 15 residues. V dropped 5 bases and J dropped 4 bases, with 18 bases sitting between them. Per the germline V gene, CDR1 is MDHEN and CDR2 is SYDVKM.

This clonotype was found many times. V usage is TRBV29-1 and J usage is TRBJ2-7; perhaps TRBD2 as D (5 bases). Germline V lookup: CDR1 SQVTM, CDR2 ANQGSEA. The CDR3 extends over 13 amino acids. The ends were cut back, 4 bases at V and 0 bases at J, with 10 bases in the middle. As DNA, the CDR3 is TGCAGCGTTGCCGGGATATCCTCCTACGAGCAGTACTTC. Translated: CSVAGISSYEQYF.

In its sample, this clonotype was seen a few times. The chain uses TRBV5-1 and TRBJ1-5; D is undetermined. Germline V gives CDR1 SGHRS, CDR2 YFSETQ. CDR3 size: 15 residues. V was pared by 6 bases and J by 0 bases, with 13 bases between. The CDR3 nucleotides read TGCGCCAGCATATTGTCAATCGATAGCAATCAGCCCCAGCATTTT. Protein sequence: CASILSIDSNQPQHF.

The table lists this clonotype with many counts. V is TRBV3-1 and J is TRBJ2-3; the D is unclear. Germline V lookup: CDR1 LGHDT, CDR2 YNNKEL (reference sequence). The V and J ends lost 0 bases and 2 bases respectively, with 6 bases between them. This CDR3 region has 14 residues. This CDR3 is CASSQEMFTDTQYF. CDR3 DNA: TGTGCCAGCAGCCAAGAAATGTTCACAGATACGCAGTATTTT.

The J gene is TRBJ2-7, the V gene TRBV2; TRBD1 agrees at 7 bases. Per the germline V gene, CDR1 is SNHLY and CDR2 is FYNNEI. Trimming took 8 bases from V and 2 from J; bases not matched to a gene: 9. This CDR3 is 14 amino acids long. The CDR3 sequence: CASGGRTGAYEQYF. The CDR3 coding sequence is TGTGCCAGCGGAGGACGGACAGGTGCCTACGAGCAGTACTTC.

J is TRBJ2-7 and V is TRBV5-1; tentatively, D is TRBD2 (5 bases). The CDR3 runs to 16 residues. Looked up from germline, CDR1 is SGHRS and CDR2 is YFSETQ. The V gene lost 0 bases and the J gene lost 3 bases, with 16 bases spanning the gap. The chain's CDR3 is CASSLAEGRPYYEQYF. Here the CDR3 DNA reads TGCGCCAGCAGCTTGGCCGAGGGCCGTCCCTACTACGAGCAGTACTTC.

About this clonotype itself: A read error likely explains this, since a far larger clone differs by one base. Written as DNA, the CDR3 is TGTGCCAGCAGCTTACTGACGGGAGGGCCCTACGAGCAGTTCTTC. It encodes CASSLLTGGPYEQFF. V gene TRBV7-2 combines with J gene TRBJ2-1, with 8 bases identical to TRBD2. The junction had 10 bases not matched to a gene; V was cut back by 2 bases and J by 10 bases. There are 15 residues in the CDR3. Germline V gene data show CDR1 as SGHTA and CDR2 as FQGNSA.

The chain combines TRBV5-1 with TRBJ2-1; 7 bases match TRBD1. The germline V gene has CDR1 SGHRS and CDR2 YFSETQ. With V trimmed by 4 bases and J by 5 bases, 9 bases remained unmatched. The CDR3 has 15 amino acids. The CDR3 sequence is CASSRKTGSDNEQFF. The CDR3 region has the DNA TGCGCCAGCAGCAGGAAGACAGGGTCAGACAATGAGCAGTTCTTC.

J is TRBJ2-3 and V is TRBV20-1; D not resolved. Germline V gene data show CDR1 as DFQATT and CDR2 as SNEGSKA (reference sequence). Trimming removed 5 bases from V and 6 bases from J, with 15 bases in between. The CDR3 covers 13 residues. The DNA for the CDR3 is TGCAGTGCTGGCGATCGGATAAGGGATACGCAGTATTTT. Protein sequence: CSAGDRIRDTQYF.

This clonotype has a count of ten or more. One junction end disagrees with the germline gene, perhaps due to a read error. This chain connects TRBV5-1 to TRBJ2-2; the match to TRBD1 covers 7 bases. Germline V CDR1 and CDR2: SGHRS, YFSETQ. The CDR3 totals 15 residues. CDR3: CASSRQGVGTGELFF. CDR3 in DNA: TGTGCCAGCAGCCGACAGGGTGTAGGCACCGGGGAGCTGTTTTTT.

This clonotype was observed many times. V gene TRBV12-3 or TRBV12-4 combines with J gene TRBJ1-5; D possibly corresponds to TRBD1 (6 bases). Trimming removed 4 bases at V and 0 bases at J, with 22 bases between. CDR3 length: 19 amino acids. The CDR3 here is CASSSNIPGHLVSNQPQHF. The CDR3 region has the DNA TGTGCCAGCAGTTCAAACATTCCGGGACACCTAGTTAGCAATCAGCCCCAGCATTTT.

This clonotype came up many times. The chain is built from TRBV20-1 and TRBJ2-5; D not resolved. The CDR3 covers 13 residues. Trimming shortened V by 4 bases and J by 3 bases, and 12 bases separated the two germline ends. Germline V gives CDR1 DFQATT, CDR2 SNEGSKA (reference sequence). CDR3 residues: CSATRLEEETQYF. The CDR3 DNA reads TGCAGTGCTACTCGGTTAGAAGAAGAGACCCAGTACTTC.

This clonotype was seen many times. The rearrangement links TRBV3-1 to TRBJ2-1; no definite D call. The CDR3 loop spans 12 amino acids. The ends were cut back, 3 bases at V and 7 bases at J, with 7 bases in the middle. Germline V CDR1 and CDR2: LGHDT, YNNKEL (reference sequence). The CDR3 DNA sequence: TGTGCCAGCAGCCAGGATCCGAATGAGCAGTTCTTC. Encoded protein: CASSQDPNEQFF.

This clonotype was picked up a small number of times. The chain has TRBV30 and TRBJ1-1, with D unclear. Trimming removed 0 bases from V and 5 bases from J, with 10 bases in between. Germline loops: CDR1 GTSNPN, CDR2 SVGIG (reference sequence). The CDR3 is 13 amino acids. CDR3 in amino acids: CAWSVLGRTEAFF. The CDR3 DNA is TGTGCCTGGAGTGTACTAGGGCGAACTGAAGCTTTCTTT.

This clonotype showed up many times. The CDR3 protein is CASSAQGAAGELFF. For the CDR3, the DNA is TGTGCCAGCAGTGCTCAGGGCGCGGCCGGGGAGCTGTTTTTT. The chain recombines TRBV2 with TRBJ2-2, with a weak D call TRBD1 (5 bases). This CDR3 spans 14 amino acids. CDR1 is SNHLY and CDR2 is FYNNEI in the germline V gene. Trimming took 4 bases from V and 6 from J, leaving 12 bases between them. Full variable domain (rest looked up from reference TRBV2 and TRBJ2-2): EPEVTQTPSHQVTQMGQEVILRCVPISNHLYFYWYRQILGQKVEFLVSFYNNEISEKSEIFDDQFSVERPDGSNFTLKIRSTKLEDSAMYFCASSAQGAAGELFFGEGSRLTVL.

At least ten counts were recorded for this clonotype. The chain is built from TRBV2 and TRBJ1-5, with D hard to call. CDR3 size: 15 residues. Trimming took 2 bases from V and 0 from J, leaving 8 bases between them. The germline gives CDR1 SNHLY, CDR2 FYNNEI. The DNA for the CDR3 is TGTGCCAGCAGTGAACGGGGATATAGCAATCAGCCCCAGCATTTT. This sequence encodes CASSERGYSNQPQHF. The variable domain in full, with the rest retrieved from reference TRBV2 and TRBJ1-5, is EPEVTQTPSHQVTQMGQEVILRCVPISNHLYFYWYRQILGQKVEFLVSFYNNEISEKSEIFDDQFSVERPDGSNFTLKIRSTKLEDSAMYFCASSERGYSNQPQHFGDGTRLSIL.

This clonotype was picked up many times. This CDR3 is CSASTRARGSPLHF. In DNA form, the CDR3 reads TGCAGTGCTAGCACCAGGGCAAGAGGATCACCCCTCCACTTT. The chain couples TRBV20-1 to TRBJ1-6; D is possibly TRBD1 (5 bases). The CDR3 sequence is 14 residues long. V was trimmed by 3 bases and J by 10 bases, leaving 16 bases between them. Germline V gene data show CDR1 as DFQATT and CDR2 as SNEGSKA (reference sequence).

This chain links TRBV6-1 with TRBJ2-7, with a tentative D call TRBD2 (5 bases). V shed 8 bases and J shed 0 bases, with 14 bases lying between them. Per the germline V gene, CDR1 is MNHNS and CDR2 is SASEGT. The CDR3 totals 14 residues. The CDR3: CASGSLALSYEQYF. The DNA for the CDR3 is TGTGCCAGCGGCAGCCTAGCCCTCTCCTACGAGCAGTACTTC.

This clonotype was counted ten times or more. The chain is built from TRBV28 and TRBJ1-1; D unclear. The ends were cut back, 6 bases at V and 3 bases at J, with 14 bases in the middle. The CDR3 consists of 14 residues. The germline V gene has CDR1 MDHEN and CDR2 SYDVKM. This CDR3 is CASSPDEIYTEAFF. In DNA form, the CDR3 reads TGTGCCAGCAGCCCCGATGAGATATACACTGAAGCTTTCTTT.

Ten or more counts support this clonotype. The CDR3 coding sequence is TGTGCCTGGAGCTCTGACAGGGCCACTGAAGCTTTCTTT. Translating it yields CAWSSDRATEAFF. The chain uses TRBV30 and TRBJ1-1; 7 bases match TRBD1. CDR1 is GTSNPN and CDR2 is SVGIG in the germline V gene (reference sequence). V trimming: 3 bases; J trimming: 4 bases; junction bases outside the gene matches: 5. The CDR3 extends over 13 amino acids.

This chain connects TRBV19 to TRBJ1-5; D uncertain. V lost 7 bases to trimming and J lost 0 bases, with 7 bases between them. The CDR3 covers 13 residues. CDR1 and CDR2 (germline): LNHDA, SQIVND (reference sequence). The CDR3, as DNA: TGTGCCAGTAACTCAGATAGCAATCAGCCCCAGCATTTT. It specifies CASNSDSNQPQHF.